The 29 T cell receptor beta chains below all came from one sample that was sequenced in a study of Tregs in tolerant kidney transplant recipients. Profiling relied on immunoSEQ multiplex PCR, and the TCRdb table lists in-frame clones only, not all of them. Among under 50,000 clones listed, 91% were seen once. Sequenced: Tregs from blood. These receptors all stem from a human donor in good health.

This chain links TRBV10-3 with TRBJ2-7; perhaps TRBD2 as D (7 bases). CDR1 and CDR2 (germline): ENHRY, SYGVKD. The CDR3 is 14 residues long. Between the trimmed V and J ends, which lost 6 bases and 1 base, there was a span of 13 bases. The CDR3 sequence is CAISRRGGSYEQYF. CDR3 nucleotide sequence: TGTGCCATCAGCCGGAGGGGGGGTTCCTACGAGCAGTACTTC.

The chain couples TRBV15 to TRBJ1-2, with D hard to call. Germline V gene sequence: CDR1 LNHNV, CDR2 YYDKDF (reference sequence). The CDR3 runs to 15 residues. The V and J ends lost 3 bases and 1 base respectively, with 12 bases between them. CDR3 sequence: CATSSDGRGNYGYTF. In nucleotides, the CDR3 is TGTGCCACCAGCAGCGACGGACGGGGTAACTATGGCTACACCTTC.

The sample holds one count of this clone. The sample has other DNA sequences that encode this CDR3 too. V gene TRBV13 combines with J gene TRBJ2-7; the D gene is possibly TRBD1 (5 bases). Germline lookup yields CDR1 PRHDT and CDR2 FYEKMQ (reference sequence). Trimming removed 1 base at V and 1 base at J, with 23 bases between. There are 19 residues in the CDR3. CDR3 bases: TGTGCCAGCAGCTTAGCGTCTCCGCTCGGTCAGGGATTTTCCTACGAGCAGTACTTC. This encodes CASSLASPLGQGFSYEQYF.

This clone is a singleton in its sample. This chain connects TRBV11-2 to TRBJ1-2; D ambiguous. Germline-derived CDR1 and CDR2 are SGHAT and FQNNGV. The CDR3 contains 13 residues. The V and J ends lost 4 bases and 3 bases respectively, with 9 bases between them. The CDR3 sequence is CASSSRSDYGYTF. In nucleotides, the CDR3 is TGTGCCAGCAGCTCTAGGTCGGACTATGGCTACACCTTC.

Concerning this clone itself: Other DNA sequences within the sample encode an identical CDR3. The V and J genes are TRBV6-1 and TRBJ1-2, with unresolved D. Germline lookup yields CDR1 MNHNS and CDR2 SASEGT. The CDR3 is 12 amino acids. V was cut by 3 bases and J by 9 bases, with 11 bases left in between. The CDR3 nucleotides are TGTGCCAGCAGTGACACATTCCCAAGCTACACCTTC. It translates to CASSDTFPSYTF.

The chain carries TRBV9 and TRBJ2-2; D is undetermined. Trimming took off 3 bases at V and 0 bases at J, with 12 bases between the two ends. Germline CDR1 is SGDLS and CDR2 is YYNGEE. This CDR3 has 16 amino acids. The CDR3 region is CASSARRLANTGELFF. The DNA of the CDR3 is TGTGCCAGCAGCGCGAGACGGCTAGCGAACACCGGGGAGCTGTTTTTT.

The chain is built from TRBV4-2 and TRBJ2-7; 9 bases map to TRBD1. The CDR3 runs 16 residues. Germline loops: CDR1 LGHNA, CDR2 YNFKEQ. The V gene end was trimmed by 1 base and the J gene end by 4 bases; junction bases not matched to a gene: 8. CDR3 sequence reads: CASSQGTGTGNYEQYF. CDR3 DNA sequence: TGTGCCAGCAGCCAAGGGACCGGGACAGGGAATTACGAGCAGTACTTC.

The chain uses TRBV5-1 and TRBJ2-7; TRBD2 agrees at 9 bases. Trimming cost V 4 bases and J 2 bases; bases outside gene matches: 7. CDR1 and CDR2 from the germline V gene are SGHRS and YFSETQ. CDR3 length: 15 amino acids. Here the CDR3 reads CASSRGLALTYEQYF. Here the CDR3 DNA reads TGCGCCAGCAGCCGAGGACTAGCGTTAACCTACGAGCAGTACTTC.

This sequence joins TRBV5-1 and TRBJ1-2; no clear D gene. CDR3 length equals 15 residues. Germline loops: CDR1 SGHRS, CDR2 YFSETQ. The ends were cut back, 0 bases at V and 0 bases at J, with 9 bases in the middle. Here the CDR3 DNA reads TGCGCCAGCAGCTTGGATATCCTGACTAACTATGGCTACACCTTC. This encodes CASSLDILTNYGYTF.

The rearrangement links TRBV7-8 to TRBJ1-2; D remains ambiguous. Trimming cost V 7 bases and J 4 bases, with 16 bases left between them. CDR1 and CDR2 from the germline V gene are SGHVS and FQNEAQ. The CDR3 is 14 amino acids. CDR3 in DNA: TGTGCCAGCACCCCGCGAGGCGTTTTCTATGGCTACACCTTC. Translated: CASTPRGVFYGYTF.

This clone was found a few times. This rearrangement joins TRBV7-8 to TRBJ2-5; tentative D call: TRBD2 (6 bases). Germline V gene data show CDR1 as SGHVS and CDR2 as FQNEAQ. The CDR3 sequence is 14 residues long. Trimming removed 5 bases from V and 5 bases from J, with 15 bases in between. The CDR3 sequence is CASSLWRGRETQYF. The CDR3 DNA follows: TGTGCCAGCAGCCTCTGGCGGGGTAGGGAGACCCAGTACTTC.

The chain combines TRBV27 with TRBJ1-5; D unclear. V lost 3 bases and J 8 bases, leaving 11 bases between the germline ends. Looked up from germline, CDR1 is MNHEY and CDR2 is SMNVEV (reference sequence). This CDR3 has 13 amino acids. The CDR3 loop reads CASSFGALEPQHF. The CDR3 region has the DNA TGTGCCAGCAGTTTCGGAGCGCTGGAGCCCCAGCATTTT.

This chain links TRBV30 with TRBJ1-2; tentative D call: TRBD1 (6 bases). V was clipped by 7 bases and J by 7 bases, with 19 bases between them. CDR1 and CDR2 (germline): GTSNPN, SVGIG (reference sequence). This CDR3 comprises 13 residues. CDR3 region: CASSPTGLGGYTF. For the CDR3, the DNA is TGTGCCTCCTCACCGACAGGCTTAGGTGGCTACACCTTC.

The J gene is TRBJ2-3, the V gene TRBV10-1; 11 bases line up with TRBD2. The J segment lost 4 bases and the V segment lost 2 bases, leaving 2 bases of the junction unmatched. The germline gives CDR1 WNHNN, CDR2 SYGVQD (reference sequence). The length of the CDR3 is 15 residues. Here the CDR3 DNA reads TGCGCCAGCAGTGAGACTAGCGGGAGATCAGATACGCAGTATTTT. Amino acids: CASSETSGRSDTQYF.

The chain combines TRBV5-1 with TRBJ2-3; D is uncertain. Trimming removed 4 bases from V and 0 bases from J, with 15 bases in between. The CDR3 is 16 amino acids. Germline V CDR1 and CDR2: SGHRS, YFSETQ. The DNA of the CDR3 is TGCGCCAGCAGCCTTGGGCTGGCGGCTAGCACAGATACGCAGTATTTT. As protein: CASSLGLAASTDTQYF.

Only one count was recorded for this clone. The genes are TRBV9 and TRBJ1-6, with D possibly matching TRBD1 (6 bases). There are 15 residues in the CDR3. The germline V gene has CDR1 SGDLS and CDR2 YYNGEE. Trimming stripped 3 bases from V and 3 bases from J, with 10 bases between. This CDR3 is CASSEGTSYNSPLHF. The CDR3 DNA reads TGTGCCAGCAGCGAAGGGACAAGCTATAATTCACCCCTCCACTTT. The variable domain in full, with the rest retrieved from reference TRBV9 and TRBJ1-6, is DSGVTQTPKHLITATGQRVTLRCSPRSGDLSVYWYQQSLDQGLQFLIQYYNGEERAKGNILERFSAQQFPDLHSELNLSSLELGDSALYFCASSEGTSYNSPLHFGNGTRLTVT.

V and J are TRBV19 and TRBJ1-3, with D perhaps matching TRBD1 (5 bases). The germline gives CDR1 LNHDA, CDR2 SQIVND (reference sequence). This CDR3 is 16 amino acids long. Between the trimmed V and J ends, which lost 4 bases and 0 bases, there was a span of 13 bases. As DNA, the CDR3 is TGTGCCAGTAGTAGGCCCAGGGATTTCTCTGGAAACACCATATATTTT. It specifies CASSRPRDFSGNTIYF.

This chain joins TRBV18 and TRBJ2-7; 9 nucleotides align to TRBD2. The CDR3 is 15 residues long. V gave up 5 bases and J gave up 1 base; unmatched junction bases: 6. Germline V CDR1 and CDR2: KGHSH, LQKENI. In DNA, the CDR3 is TGTGCCAGCTCAAGTAGCGGGGGCCCTTCCTACGAGCAGTACTTC. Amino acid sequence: CASSSSGGPSYEQYF.

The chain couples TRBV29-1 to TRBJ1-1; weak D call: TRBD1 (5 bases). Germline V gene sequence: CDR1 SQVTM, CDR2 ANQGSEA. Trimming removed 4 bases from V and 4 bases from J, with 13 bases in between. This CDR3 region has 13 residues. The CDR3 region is CSVGGMGVTEAFF. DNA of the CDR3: TGCAGCGTTGGAGGTATGGGGGTCACTGAAGCTTTCTTT.

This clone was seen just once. This CDR3 is CASRSNTRREQYF. The DNA for the CDR3 is TGTGCCAGCAGATCAAACACCCGTCGAGAGCAGTACTTC. The rearrangement joins TRBV7-9 to TRBJ2-7, with D unclear. This CDR3 is 13 amino acids long. Trimming took 6 bases from V and 7 from J, leaving 16 bases between them. Per the germline V gene, CDR1 is SEHNR and CDR2 is FQNEAQ (reference sequence).

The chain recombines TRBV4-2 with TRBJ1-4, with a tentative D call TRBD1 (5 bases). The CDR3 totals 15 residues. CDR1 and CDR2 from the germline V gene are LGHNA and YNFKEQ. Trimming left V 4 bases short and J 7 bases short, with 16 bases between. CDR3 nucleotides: TGTGCCAGCAGCCGTTTGGGAGGGGAGGGTGAAAAACTGTTTTTT. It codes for CASSRLGGEGEKLFF.

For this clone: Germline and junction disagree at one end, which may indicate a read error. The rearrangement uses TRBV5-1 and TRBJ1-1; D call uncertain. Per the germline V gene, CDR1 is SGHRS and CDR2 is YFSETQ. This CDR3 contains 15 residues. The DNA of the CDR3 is TGCGCCAACAGCTTGGACCGGCAAGCGAACACTGAAGCTTTCTTT. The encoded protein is CANSLDRQANTEAFF.

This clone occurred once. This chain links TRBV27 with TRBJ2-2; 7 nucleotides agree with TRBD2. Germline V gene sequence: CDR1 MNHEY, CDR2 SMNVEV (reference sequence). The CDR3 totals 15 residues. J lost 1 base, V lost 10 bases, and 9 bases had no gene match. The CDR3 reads CATRWERGNTGELFF. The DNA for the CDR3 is TGTGCCACAAGGTGGGAGCGGGGGAACACCGGGGAGCTGTTTTTT.

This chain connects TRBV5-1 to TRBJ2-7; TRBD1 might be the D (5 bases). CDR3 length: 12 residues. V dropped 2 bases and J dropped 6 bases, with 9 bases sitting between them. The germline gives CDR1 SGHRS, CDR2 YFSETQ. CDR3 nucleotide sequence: TGCGCCAGCAGCTTCGGACAAACCGAGCAGTACTTC. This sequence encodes CASSFGQTEQYF. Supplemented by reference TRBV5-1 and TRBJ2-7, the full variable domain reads KAGVTQTPRYLIKTRGQQVTLSCSPISGHRSVSWYQQTPGQGLQFLFEYFSETQRNKGNFPGRFSGRQFSNSRSEMNVSTLELGDSALYLCASSFGQTEQYFGPGTRLTVT.

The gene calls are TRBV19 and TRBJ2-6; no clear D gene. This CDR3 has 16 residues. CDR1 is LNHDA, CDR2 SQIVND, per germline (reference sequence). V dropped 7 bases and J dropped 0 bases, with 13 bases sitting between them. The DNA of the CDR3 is TGTGCCAGTACCATAGGACGGTACTCTGGGGCCAACGTCCTGACTTTC. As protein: CASTIGRYSGANVLTF.

The CDR3 coding sequence is TGCAGCGTCACAGGGGTATCCTATGGCTACACCTTC. It translates to CSVTGVSYGYTF. The J gene is TRBJ1-2, the V gene TRBV29-1; 7 bases are a match to TRBD1. The germline gives CDR1 SQVTM, CDR2 ANQGSEA. Trimming removed 6 bases from V and 4 bases from J; junction bases left unmatched: 5. The CDR3 consists of 12 residues.

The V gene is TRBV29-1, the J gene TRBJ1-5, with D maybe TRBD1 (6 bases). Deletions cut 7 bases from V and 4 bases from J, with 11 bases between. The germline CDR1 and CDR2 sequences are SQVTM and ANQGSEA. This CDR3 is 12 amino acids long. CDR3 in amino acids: CSALQGNQPQHF. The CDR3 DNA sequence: TGCAGCGCTTTACAGGGAAATCAGCCCCAGCATTTT.

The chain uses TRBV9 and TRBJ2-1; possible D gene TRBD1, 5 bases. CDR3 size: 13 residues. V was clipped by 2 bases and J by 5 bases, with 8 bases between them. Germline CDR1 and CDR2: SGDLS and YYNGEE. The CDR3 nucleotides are TGTGCCAGCAGCGTTCAGGGTCACAATGAGCAGTTCTTC. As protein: CASSVQGHNEQFF.

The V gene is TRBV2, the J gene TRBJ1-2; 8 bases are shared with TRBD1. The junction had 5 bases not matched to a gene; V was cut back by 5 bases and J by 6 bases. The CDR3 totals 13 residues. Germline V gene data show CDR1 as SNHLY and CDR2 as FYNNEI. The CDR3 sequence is CASSPDRGDGYTF. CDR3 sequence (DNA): TGTGCCAGCAGTCCAGACAGGGGCGATGGCTACACCTTC.